This TCR beta chain was retrieved from a study of T-cell reconstitution after alpha-beta-depleted transplantation in children. Study-level findings and limits: The authors attributed T-cell counts and diversity one year after transplant mostly to newly produced T cells.

About this clonotype itself: Its target is not known.

Looked up from germline, CDR1 is SEHNR and CDR2 is FQNEAQ (reference sequence). This CDR3 region has 14 residues. Trimming took 0 bases from V and 0 from J, leaving 2 bases between them. Unique molecular identifiers tagged the TCRbeta library. TCRdb fed the PCR reads into MiXCR, producing one record per CDR3 protein. The table has some 200,000 distinct CDR3 sequences, about 8.2% seen once. The sample was PBMCs, mostly from graft donor cells, taken 360 days after TCRalphabeta/CD19-depleted stem cell transplant. The sequence was obtained from a male patient between 2 and 10 years old who had a stem cell transplant for acute myeloid leukemia, so the T cells may come from the graft donor. The chain is built from TRBV7-9 and TRBJ1-4; D is unclear. The CDR3 sequence is CASSLATTNEKLFF. In DNA form, the CDR3 reads TGTGCCAGCAGCTTAGCGACAACTAATGAAAAACTGTTTTTT.